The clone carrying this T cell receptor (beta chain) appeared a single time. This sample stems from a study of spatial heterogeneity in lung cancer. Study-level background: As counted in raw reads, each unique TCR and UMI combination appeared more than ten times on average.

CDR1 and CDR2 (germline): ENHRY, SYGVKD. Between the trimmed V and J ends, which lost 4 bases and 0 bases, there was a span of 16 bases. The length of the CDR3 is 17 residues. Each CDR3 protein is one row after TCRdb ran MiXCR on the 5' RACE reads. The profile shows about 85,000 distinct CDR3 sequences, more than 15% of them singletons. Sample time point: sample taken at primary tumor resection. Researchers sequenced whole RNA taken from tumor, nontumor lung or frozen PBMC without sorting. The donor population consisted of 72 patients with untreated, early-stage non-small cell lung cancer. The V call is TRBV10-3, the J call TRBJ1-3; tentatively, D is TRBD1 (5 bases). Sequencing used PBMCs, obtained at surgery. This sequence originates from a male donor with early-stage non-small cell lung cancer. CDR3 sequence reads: CAISVRAGKFSGNTIYF. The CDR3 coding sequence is TGTGCCATCAGTGTCCGGGCAGGGAAATTCTCTGGAAACACCATATATTTT.